Following are 5 T cell receptor beta chains from one sample sequenced in a study of T cells in Graves' hyperthyroidism and ophthalmopathy. The investigators amplified TCR beta CDR3 regions from RNA transcripts. Carried out on the TCR CDR3, a first-round RT-PCR used the HTBI primer set. One entry per CDR3 protein, called by TCRdb with MiXCR from the multiplex PCR reads. The repertoire includes roughly 290,000 distinct CDR3 sequences, approximately 12% of them detected once, and around 7.9% sits in the top ten. Material for sequencing was blood. The receptors were sampled from a woman aged 25-40 years with Graves' hyperthyroidism that later progressed to Graves' ophthalmopathy.

This clonotype was found many times. J is TRBJ1-2 and V is TRBV7-2; perhaps TRBD1 as D (5 bases). Germline-derived CDR1 and CDR2 are SGHTA and FQGNSA. The CDR3 is made up of 14 amino acids. V shed 5 bases and J shed 4 bases, with 14 bases lying between them. Here the CDR3 reads CASSETGAIYGYTF. CDR3 coding DNA: TGTGCCAGCAGCGAGACCGGGGCAATCTATGGCTACACCTTC.

The rearrangement uses TRBV12-3 or TRBV12-4 and TRBJ2-2; unclear D gene. V was cut by 10 bases and J by 4 bases, with 10 bases left in between. The CDR3 is made up of 12 amino acids. This CDR3 reads CAILRSTGELFF. The CDR3 DNA reads as TGTGCCATCCTAAGGAGCACCGGGGAGCTGTTTTTT.

This clonotype was picked up many times. The genes are TRBV6-1 and TRBJ1-4, with D possibly TRBD1 on 6 matching bases. The CDR3 runs 15 residues. Germline CDR1 is MNHNS and CDR2 is SASEGT. With 5 bases removed from V and 1 base from J, the gap between germline ends came to 11 bases. CDR3 in DNA: TGTGCCAGCAGTTCAGGGGCAAGAACTAATGAAAAACTGTTTTTT. This codes for CASSSGARTNEKLFF.

This clonotype was detected many times. The rearrangement uses TRBV3-1 and TRBJ1-6; 8 bases map to TRBD1. Per the germline V gene, CDR1 is LGHDT and CDR2 is YNNKEL (reference sequence). The CDR3 spans 13 residues. The V and J ends lost 0 bases and 12 bases, in that order; junction bases with no gene match: 1. CDR3 sequence: CASSQDRGQPLHF. In DNA, the CDR3 is TGTGCCAGCAGCCAAGACAGGGGGCAACCCCTCCACTTT.

This clonotype was detected ten times or more. The rearrangement uses TRBV28 and TRBJ2-7; perhaps TRBD1 as D (6 bases). CDR1 is MDHEN, CDR2 SYDVKM, per germline. The CDR3 runs to 14 residues. The V end was cut by 4 bases, the J end by 6 bases, with 16 bases between. The CDR3 is CASSWGVRGGEQYF. The CDR3 nucleotides read TGTGCCAGCAGTTGGGGTGTCAGAGGGGGCGAGCAGTACTTC. The whole variable domain, remainder taken from reference TRBV28 and TRBJ2-7, is DVKVTQSSRYLVKRTGEKVFLECVQDMDHENMFWYRQDPGLGLRLIYFSYDVKMKEKGDIPEGYSVSREKKERFSLILESASTNQTSMYLCASSWGVRGGEQYFGPGTRLTVT.